This TCR beta chain was obtained from a study of response to subunit inactivated influenza vaccine. This clonotype has a count of ten or more. TCRdb itself ran the RT-PCR reads through MiXCR, one entry per CDR3 protein. The sample has roughly 670,000 distinct CDR3 sequences, 12% to 15% seen once. The CDR3 sequence is 13 residues long. V shed 3 bases and J shed 4 bases, with 8 bases lying between them. The source of this sequence is a man between 45 and 60 years old who received an inactivated influenza vaccine. V gene TRBV12-3 or TRBV12-4 combines with J gene TRBJ2-3; D remains unclear. Sequencing used PBMCs from blood, obtained roughly 15 days before vaccination. Here the CDR3 reads CASSFSEPDTQYF. CDR3 in DNA: TGTGCCAGCAGTTTTTCGGAGCCAGATACGCAGTATTTT.